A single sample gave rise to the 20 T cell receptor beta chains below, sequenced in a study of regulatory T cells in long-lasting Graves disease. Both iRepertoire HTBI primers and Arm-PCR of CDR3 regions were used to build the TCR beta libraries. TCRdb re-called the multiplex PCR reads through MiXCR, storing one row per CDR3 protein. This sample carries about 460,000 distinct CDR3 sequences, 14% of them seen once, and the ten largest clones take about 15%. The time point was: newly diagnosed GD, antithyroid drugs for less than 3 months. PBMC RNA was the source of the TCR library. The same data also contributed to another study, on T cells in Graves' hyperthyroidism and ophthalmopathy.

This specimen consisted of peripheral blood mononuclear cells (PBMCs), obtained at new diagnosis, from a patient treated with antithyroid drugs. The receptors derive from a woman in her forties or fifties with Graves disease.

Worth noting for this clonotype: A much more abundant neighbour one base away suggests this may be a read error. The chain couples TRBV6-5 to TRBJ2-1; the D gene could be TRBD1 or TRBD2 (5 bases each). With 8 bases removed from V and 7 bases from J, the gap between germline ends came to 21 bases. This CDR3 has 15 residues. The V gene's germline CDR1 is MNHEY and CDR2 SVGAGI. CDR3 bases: TGTGCCAGCGGTTCGACCGGGGCGGGCTTGAATGAGCAGTTCTTC. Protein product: CASGSTGAGLNEQFF.

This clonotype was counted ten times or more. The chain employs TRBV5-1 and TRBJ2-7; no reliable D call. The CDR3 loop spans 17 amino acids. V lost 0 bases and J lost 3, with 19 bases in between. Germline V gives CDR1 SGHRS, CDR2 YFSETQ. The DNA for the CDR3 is TGCGCCAGCAGCTTGGGGGCCGTCCGCGCGTTAGGCTACGAGCAGTACTTC. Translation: CASSLGAVRALGYEQYF.

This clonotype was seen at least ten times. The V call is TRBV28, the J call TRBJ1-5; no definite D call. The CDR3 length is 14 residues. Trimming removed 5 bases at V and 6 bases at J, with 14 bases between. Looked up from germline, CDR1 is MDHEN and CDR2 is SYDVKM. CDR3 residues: CASSLNQVFQPQHF. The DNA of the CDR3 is TGTGCCAGCAGTCTAAACCAAGTCTTTCAGCCCCAGCATTTT. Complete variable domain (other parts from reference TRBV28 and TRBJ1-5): DVKVTQSSRYLVKRTGEKVFLECVQDMDHENMFWYRQDPGLGLRLIYFSYDVKMKEKGDIPEGYSVSREKKERFSLILESASTNQTSMYLCASSLNQVFQPQHFGDGTRLSIL.

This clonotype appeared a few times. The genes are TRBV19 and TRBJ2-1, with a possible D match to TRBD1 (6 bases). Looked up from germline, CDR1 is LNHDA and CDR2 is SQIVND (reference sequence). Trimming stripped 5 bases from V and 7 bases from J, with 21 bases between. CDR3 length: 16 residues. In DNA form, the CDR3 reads TGTGCCAGTAGTTCTGCCTTACCTCAGGGGTGGAATGAGCAGTTCTTC. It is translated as CASSSALPQGWNEQFF.

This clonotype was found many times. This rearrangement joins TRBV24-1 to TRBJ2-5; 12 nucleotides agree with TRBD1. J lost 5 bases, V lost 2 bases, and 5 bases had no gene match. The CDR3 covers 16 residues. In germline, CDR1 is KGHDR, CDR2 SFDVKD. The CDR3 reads CATSDSGQGAWETQYF. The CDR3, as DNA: TGTGCCACCAGTGATTCGGGACAGGGGGCATGGGAGACCCAGTACTTC.

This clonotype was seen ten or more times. The CDR3 here is CASSQRPGLVENEQFF. CDR3 nucleotides: TGTGCCAGCAGCCAACGCCCGGGACTCGTGGAGAATGAGCAGTTCTTC. The rearrangement links TRBV14 to TRBJ2-1; D is perhaps TRBD2 (6 bases). V was pared by 2 bases and J by 7 bases, with 18 bases between. CDR3 size: 16 residues. Germline V gives CDR1 SGHDN, CDR2 FVKESK.

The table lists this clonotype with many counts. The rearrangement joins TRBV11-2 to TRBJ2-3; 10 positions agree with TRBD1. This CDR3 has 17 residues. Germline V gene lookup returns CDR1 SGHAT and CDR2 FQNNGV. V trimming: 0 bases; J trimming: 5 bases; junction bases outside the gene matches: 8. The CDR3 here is CASSLDRGGQGGDTQYF. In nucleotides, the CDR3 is TGTGCCAGCAGCTTAGATCGGGGAGGACAGGGGGGAGATACGCAGTATTTT.

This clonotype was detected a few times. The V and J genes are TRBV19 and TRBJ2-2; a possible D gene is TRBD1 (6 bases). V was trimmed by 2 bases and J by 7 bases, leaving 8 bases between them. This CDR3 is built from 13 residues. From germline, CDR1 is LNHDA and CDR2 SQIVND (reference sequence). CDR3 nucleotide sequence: TGTGCCAGTAGTATAAGGGGGTTCGGGGAGCTGTTTTTT. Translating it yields CASSIRGFGELFF.

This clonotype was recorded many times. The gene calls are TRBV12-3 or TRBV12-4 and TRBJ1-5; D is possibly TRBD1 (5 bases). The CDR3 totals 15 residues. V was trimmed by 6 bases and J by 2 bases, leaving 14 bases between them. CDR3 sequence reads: CASRLGGGGNQPQHF. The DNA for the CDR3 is TGTGCCAGCAGGCTGGGGGGGGGTGGCAATCAGCCCCAGCATTTT.

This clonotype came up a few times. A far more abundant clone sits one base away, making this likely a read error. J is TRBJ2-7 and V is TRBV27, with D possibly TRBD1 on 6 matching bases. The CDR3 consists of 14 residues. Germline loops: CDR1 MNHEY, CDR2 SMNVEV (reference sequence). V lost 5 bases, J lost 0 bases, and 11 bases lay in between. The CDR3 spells CASSPHRDSYEQYF. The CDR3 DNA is TGTGCCAGCAGTCCACACAGGGACTCCTACGAGCAGTACTTC.

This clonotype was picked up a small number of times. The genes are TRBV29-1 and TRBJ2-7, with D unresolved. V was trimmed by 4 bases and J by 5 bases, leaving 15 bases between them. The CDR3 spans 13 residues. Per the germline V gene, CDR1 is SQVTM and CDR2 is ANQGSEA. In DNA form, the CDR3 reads TGCAGCGTTGTTTTGGACGTAAACGACGAGCAGTACTTC. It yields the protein CSVVLDVNDEQYF.

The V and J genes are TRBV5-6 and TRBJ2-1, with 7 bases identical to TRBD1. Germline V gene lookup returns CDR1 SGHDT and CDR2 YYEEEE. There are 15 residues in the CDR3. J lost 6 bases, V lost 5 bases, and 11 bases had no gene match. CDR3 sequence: CASSSTGTVLNEQFF. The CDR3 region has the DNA TGTGCCAGCAGTTCTACCGGGACAGTCCTCAATGAGCAGTTCTTC. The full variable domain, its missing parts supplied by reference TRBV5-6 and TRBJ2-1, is DAGVTQSPTHLIKTRGQQVTLRCSPKSGHDTVSWYQQALGQGPQFIFQYYEEEERQRGNFPDRFSGHQFPNYSSELNVNALLLGDSALYLCASSSTGTVLNEQFFGPGTRLTVL.

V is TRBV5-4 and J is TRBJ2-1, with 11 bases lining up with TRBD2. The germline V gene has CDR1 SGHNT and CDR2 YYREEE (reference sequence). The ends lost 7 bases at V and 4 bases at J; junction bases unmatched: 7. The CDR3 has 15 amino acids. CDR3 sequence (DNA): TGTGCCAGCGGAATAGCGGGAGGGGGTTACAATGAGCAGTTCTTC. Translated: CASGIAGGGYNEQFF.

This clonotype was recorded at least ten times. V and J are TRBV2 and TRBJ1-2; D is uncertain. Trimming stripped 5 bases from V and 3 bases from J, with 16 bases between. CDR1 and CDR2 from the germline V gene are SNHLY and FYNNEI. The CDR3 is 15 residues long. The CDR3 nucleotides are TGTGCCAGCAGTCCGTTTATCGACGGTTACTATGGCTACACCTTC. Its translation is CASSPFIDGYYGYTF.

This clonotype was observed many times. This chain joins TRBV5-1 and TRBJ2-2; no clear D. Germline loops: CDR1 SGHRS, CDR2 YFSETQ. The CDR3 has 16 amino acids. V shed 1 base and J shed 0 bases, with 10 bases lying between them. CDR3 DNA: TGCGCCAGCAGCTTGATCGGCAGGACGAACACCGGGGAGCTGTTTTTT. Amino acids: CASSLIGRTNTGELFF.

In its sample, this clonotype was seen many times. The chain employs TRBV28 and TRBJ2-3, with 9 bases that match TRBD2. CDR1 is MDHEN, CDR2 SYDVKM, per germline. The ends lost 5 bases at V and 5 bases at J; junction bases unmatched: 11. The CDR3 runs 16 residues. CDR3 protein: CASSPAGGSEGDTQYF. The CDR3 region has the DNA TGTGCCAGCAGTCCGGCGGGGGGGAGCGAAGGAGATACGCAGTATTTT.

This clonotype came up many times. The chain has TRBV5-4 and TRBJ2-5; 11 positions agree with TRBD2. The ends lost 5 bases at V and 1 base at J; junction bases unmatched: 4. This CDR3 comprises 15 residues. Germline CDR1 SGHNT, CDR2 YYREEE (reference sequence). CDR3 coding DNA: TGTGCCAGCAGGACCGGGACTAGCGGCCAAGAGACCCAGTACTTC. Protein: CASRTGTSGQETQYF.

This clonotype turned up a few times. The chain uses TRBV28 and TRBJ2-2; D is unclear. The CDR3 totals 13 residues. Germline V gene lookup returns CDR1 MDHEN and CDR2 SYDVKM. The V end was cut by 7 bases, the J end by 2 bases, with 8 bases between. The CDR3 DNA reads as TGTGCCAGCAACATACTAAACACCGGGGAGCTGTTTTTT. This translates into CASNILNTGELFF.

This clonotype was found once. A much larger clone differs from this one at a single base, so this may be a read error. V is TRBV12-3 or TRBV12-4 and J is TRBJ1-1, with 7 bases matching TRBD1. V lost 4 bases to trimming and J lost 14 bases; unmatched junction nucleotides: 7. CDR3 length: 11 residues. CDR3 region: CASSSGRGTFF. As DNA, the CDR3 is TGTGCCAGCAGTTCAGGCAGGGGGACCTTCTTT.

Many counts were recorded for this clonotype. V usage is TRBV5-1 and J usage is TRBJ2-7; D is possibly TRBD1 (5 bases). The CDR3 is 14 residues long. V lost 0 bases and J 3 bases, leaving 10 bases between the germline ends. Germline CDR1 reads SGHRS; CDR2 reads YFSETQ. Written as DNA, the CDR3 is TGCGCCAGCAGCTTGGGACAGCTCAACTACGAGCAGTACTTC. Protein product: CASSLGQLNYEQYF.